The TCR beta chain described here comes from a study of T-cell memory formation after mild COVID-19. Study-wide background: The two donors had largely donor-specific TCR clusters. Study-wide results and limits: Day 37-peaking second-wave clones had unconfirmed SARS-CoV-2 specificity.

MiXCR was run by TCRdb on the 5' RACE reads, yielding one entry per CDR3 protein. The sample lists 400,000 or so distinct CDR3 sequences; around a fifth were seen once. The CDR3 covers 11 residues. Trimming took 3 bases from V and 6 from J, leaving 6 bases between them. Only a few counts were recorded for this clonotype. Antigen specificity is unknown. The sample taken for sequencing was PBMCs or a T cell subset sorted from them (not recorded which). The sequence was obtained from an adult woman who had mild COVID-19 (a few samples of this study predate the infection). Cell type and time point are not known. V is TRBV12-3 or TRBV12-4 and J is TRBJ2-7; no firm D call. CDR3 loop: CASSLPGEQYF. CDR3 sequence (DNA): TGTGCCAGCAGTTTGCCGGGCGAGCAGTACTTC.